This TCR beta chain was documented in a study of response to subunit inactivated influenza vaccine. Study-level results: With each seasonal influenza vaccination, the authors suggested, few new T cells are recruited.

TCRdb used MiXCR to reprocess the RT-PCR reads, holding one entry per CDR3 protein. This repertoire shows 400,000 to 650,000 distinct CDR3 sequences, 7.2% found once; its top ten account for less than 15%. On this clonotype itself: Its specificity is unknown.

Germline V gives CDR1 MDHEN, CDR2 SYDVKM. The germline V and J ends were trimmed by 6 bases and 0 bases, with 12 bases remaining between them. There are 14 residues in the CDR3. This sequence joins TRBV28 and TRBJ2-7; TRBD1 is a possible D gene (5 bases). The TCR originated in a man between 50 and 75 years old who received an inactivated influenza vaccine. The sample consisted of PBMCs from blood, taken less than 25 months after vaccination. CDR3 bases: TGTGCCAGCAGGGGGCCCGTTTTCTCCTACGAGCAGTACTTC. Translation gives CASRGPVFSYEQYF.